This record concerns one T cell receptor beta chain sequence. Its target is not known. This specimen comes from a study of regulatory T cells in long-lasting Graves disease. Overall study findings and caveats: Persistent disease preferred TRBV28, TRBJ1-2 and TRBJ2-5.

V was cut by 3 bases and J by 6 bases, with 11 bases left in between. Germline lookup yields CDR1 SEHNR and CDR2 FQNEAQ (reference sequence). The length of the CDR3 is 13 residues. Time point meaning: newly diagnosed GD, antithyroid drugs for less than 3 months. From RNA extracted from PBMCs, the TCR library was made. In building TCR beta libraries, iRepertoire HTBI primers were used together with Arm-PCR of CDR3 regions. TCRdb used MiXCR to reprocess the multiplex PCR reads, holding one entry per CDR3 protein. The sample gives under 300,000 distinct CDR3 sequences, 15% to 20% of which show up once; roughly 23% is in the top ten.

Material: peripheral blood mononuclear cells (PBMCs), obtained at new diagnosis, from a patient treated with antithyroid drugs. This receptor was identified in a female donor with Graves disease. The chain uses TRBV7-9 and TRBJ1-1; D is possibly TRBD1 (5 bases). CDR3 nucleotides: TGTGCCAGCAGCTTTTCGGGGGTCCCTGAAGCTTTCTTT. Amino acid sequence: CASSFSGVPEAFF. Combining the CDR3 with reference TRBV7-9 and TRBJ1-1 gives the whole variable domain DTGVSQNPRHKITKRGQNVTFRCDPISEHNRLYWYRQTLGQGPEFLTYFQNEAQLEKSRLLSDRFSAERPKGSFSTLEIQRTEQGDSAMYLCASSFSGVPEAFFGQGTRLTVV.